These T cell receptor beta chains were read from a single sample in a study of blood T cell repertoires in COVID-19. The method was immunoSEQ multiplex PCR; TCRdb's version includes in-frame clones alone and lacks a portion of them. The top ten clones hold under 3.5% of a sample with 250,000 to 300,000 clones, about four fifths of them seen once. Source material: peripheral blood. The receptors shown here come from a woman between 18 and 30 years old with acute or convalescent COVID-19. CDR3s include the opening cysteine and the closing phenylalanine or tryptophan. D genes are given only for firm matches. Some rows mark clone size as missing; the rest say once, few, many or name a class of expanded clone.

-,TRBV30,TRBJ1-1,-,CAWSRRDFTEAFF,TGTGCCTGGAGTCGCAGGGATTTCACTGAAGCTTTCTTT
TRBD1,TRBV19,TRBJ2-2,-,CATTGAVNTGELFF,TGTGCCACGACAGGGGCGGTGAACACCGGGGAGCTGTTTTTT
TRBD1,TRBV7-2,TRBJ1-5,once,CASSSTGGDQPQHF,TGTGCCAGCAGCTCAACAGGGGGGGATCAGCCCCAGCATTTT
-,TRBV6-2/TRBV6-3,TRBJ1-5,once,CASSEMLNQPQHF,TGTGCCAGCAGCGAGATGCTCAATCAGCCCCAGCATTTT
-,TRBV5-4,TRBJ1-2,-,CASSLGSGLNYGYTF,TGTGCCAGCAGCTTGGGGTCAGGGCTGAACTATGGCTACACCTTC
-,TRBV9,TRBJ1-2,-,CASSTNRGPGGGYTF,TGTGCCAGCAGCACTAACCGGGGACCCGGGGGTGGCTACACCTTC
-,TRBV11-2,TRBJ2-3,-,CASSPGLLGLTYTDTQYF,TGTGCCAGCAGCCCCGGACTGTTAGGACTGACGTACACAGATACGCAGTATTTT
TRBD1,TRBV7-9,TRBJ2-4,-,CASSLGGQGPKNIQYF,TGTGCCAGCAGCTTAGGGGGACAGGGCCCCAAAAACATTCAGTACTTC
TRBD2,TRBV14,TRBJ2-5,-,CASSQDLFGVAGVEETQYF,TGTGCCAGCAGCCAAGATCTTTTTGGGGTAGCGGGAGTTGAAGAGACCCAGTACTTC
TRBD1,TRBV27,TRBJ1-6,-,CASSNNRGTNSPLHF,TGTGCCAGCAGTAACAACAGGGGTACTAATTCACCCCTCCACTTT
TRBD1,TRBV7-7,TRBJ2-7,-,CASSLAFGRGYEQYF,TGTGCTAGCAGCTTAGCGTTCGGCAGGGGGTACGAGCAGTACTTC
-,TRBV9,TRBJ2-1,-,CASSVEGALYNEQFF,TGTGCCAGCAGCGTAGAGGGAGCGTTATACAATGAGCAGTTCTTC
-,TRBV5-8,TRBJ2-7,once,CASSPQGPSFYEQYF,TGTGCCAGCAGCCCTCAGGGGCCTTCCTTCTACGAGCAGTACTTC
-,TRBV10-3,TRBJ1-5,-,CAISESGGVSNQPQHF,TGTGCCATCAGTGAATCGGGGGGCGTAAGCAATCAGCCCCAGCATTTT
-,TRBV21-1,TRBJ2-1,-,CASSKTRAASSSYNEQFF,TGTGCCAGCAGCAAAACGAGGGCGGCTAGCAGCTCCTACAATGAGCAGTTCTTC
-,TRBV27,TRBJ1-6,-,CASSFQGSPLHF,TGTGCCAGCAGTTTTCAGGGATCACCCCTCCACTTT
-,TRBV5-1,TRBJ1-1,-,CASSEWGHINTEAFF,TGCGCCAGCAGCGAGTGGGGACACATTAACACTGAAGCTTTCTTT
-,TRBV3-1/TRBV3-2,TRBJ2-7,-,CASSQESRLYEQYF,TGTGCCAGCAGCCAAGAATCGCGCCTCTACGAGCAGTACTTC
TRBD2,TRBV19,TRBJ2-1,once,CASSIPTSGRGNEQFF,TGTGCCAGTAGTATCCCGACTAGCGGGAGGGGTAATGAGCAGTTCTTC
-,TRBV6-5,TRBJ1-1,-,CASSYSQGRNTEAFF,TGTGCCAGCAGTTACTCGCAGGGGAGGAACACTGAAGCTTTCTTT
TRBD2,TRBV28,TRBJ2-2,-,CATSSLADTGELFF,TGTGCCACCAGCTCACTAGCGGACACCGGGGAGCTGTTTTTT
-,TRBV7-3,TRBJ2-7,once,CASSLSHGTHYEQYF,TGTGCCAGCAGCTTATCCCACGGGACACACTACGAGCAGTACTTC
TRBD1,TRBV29-1,TRBJ2-1,-,CSVTGTVSYNEQFF,TGCAGCGTCACCGGGACAGTATCCTACAATGAGCAGTTCTTC
-,TRBV28,TRBJ2-1,-,CASITGQAGVNEQFF,TGTGCCAGCATCACAGGGCAGGCAGGGGTCAATGAGCAGTTCTTC
TRBD1,TRBV5-1,TRBJ1-6,-,CASRGQGPYNSPLHF,TGCGCCAGCAGAGGACAGGGCCCCTATAATTCACCCCTCCACTTT
-,TRBV14,TRBJ2-7,-,CASKAGSSYEQYF,TGTGCCAGCAAGGCGGGATCTTCCTACGAGCAGTACTTC
-,TRBV5-6,TRBJ1-6,-,CASSFLGARSQSSPLHF,TGTGCCAGCAGCTTTCTGGGAGCACGCTCTCAGAGTTCACCCCTCCACTTT
-,TRBV6-6,TRBJ2-2,-,CASSPYGANGELFF,TGTGCCAGCAGTCCTTATGGAGCCAACGGGGAGCTGTTTTTT
-,TRBV15,TRBJ1-2,-,CATGGQPNYGYTF,TGTGCCACCGGAGGACAGCCTAACTATGGCTACACCTTC
TRBD1,TRBV2,TRBJ2-5,-,CASRRQGSPLETQYF,TGTGCCAGCAGACGACAGGGGTCCCCCCTAGAGACCCAGTACTTC
TRBD1,TRBV5-1,TRBJ2-5,-,CASSLASMTGRQETQYF,TGCGCCAGCAGCTTGGCCTCCATGACAGGGCGACAAGAGACCCAGTACTTC
-,TRBV6-5,TRBJ2-1,once,CASSPFSLYNEQFF,TGTGCCAGCAGCCCCTTTTCTCTCTACAATGAGCAGTTCTTC
TRBD2,TRBV6-5,TRBJ2-7,-,CASSYSSGGSTYEQYF,TGTGCCAGCAGTTACTCTAGCGGGGGATCTACCTACGAGCAGTACTTC
-,TRBV24-1,TRBJ2-2,-,CATSDPGANTGELFF,TGTGCCACCAGTGACCCAGGGGCCAACACCGGGGAGCTGTTTTTT
-,TRBV6-1,TRBJ1-2,-,CASSEARGQSYGYTF,TGTGCCAGCAGTGAAGCGCGGGGGCAAAGCTATGGCTACACCTTC
TRBD2,TRBV5-4,TRBJ2-7,-,CASSSTSGPAYEQYF,TGTGCCAGCAGCTCAACTAGCGGGCCTGCCTACGAGCAGTACTTC
-,TRBV14,TRBJ2-7,-,CASSFKGGRFSEQYF,TGTGCCAGCAGCTTTAAGGGGGGGCGTTTCAGCGAGCAGTACTTC
TRBD2,TRBV5-4,TRBJ2-5,-,CASSPGREMETQYF,TGTGCCAGCAGCCCGGGGCGGGAGATGGAGACCCAGTACTTC
-,TRBV10-2,TRBJ1-1,-,CASSGRAGMNTEAFF,TGCGCCAGCAGTGGTCGGGCGGGGATGAACACTGAAGCTTTCTTT
TRBD1,TRBV27,TRBJ2-7,many,CPRPGGTGVDYEQYF,TGTCCCCGACCGGGCGGGACAGGGGTCGATTACGAGCAGTACTTC
-,TRBV7-9,TRBJ2-1,-,CASSLGPAGSYNEQFF,TGTGCCAGCAGCTTAGGTCCAGCGGGCTCCTACAATGAGCAGTTCTTC
-,TRBV5-4,TRBJ1-1,-,CASSLESSEGEAFF,TGTGCCAGCAGCTTGGAATCCTCGGAGGGCGAAGCTTTCTTT
TRBD1,TRBV9,TRBJ2-4,once,CASSVGQGYGAKNIQYF,TGTGCCAGCAGCGTAGGACAGGGGTATGGGGCCAAAAACATTCAGTACTTC
-,TRBV21-1,TRBJ2-5,-,CASTTEVYGTQYF,TGTGCCAGCACCACCGAGGTGTACGGGACCCAGTACTTC
TRBD2,TRBV24-1,TRBJ2-1,once,CATSDQGTSGGLWDEQFF,TGTGCCACCAGTGACCAAGGGACTAGCGGGGGGCTTTGGGATGAGCAGTTCTTC
-,TRBV10-3,TRBJ2-7,-,CAISENPGSYEQYF,TGTGCCATCAGTGAGAATCCAGGCTCCTACGAGCAGTACTTC
TRBD1,TRBV30,TRBJ1-5,-,CAWSRKGGGNRGYQPQHF,TGTGCCTGGAGTCGTAAGGGCGGGGGAAACAGGGGGTATCAGCCCCAGCATTTT
-,TRBV5-6,TRBJ1-2,-,CASSLTGFGYTF,TGTGCCAGCAGCTTGACAGGGTTTGGCTACACCTTC
TRBD1,TRBV28,TRBJ2-7,-,CASSSGTGVYEQYF,TGTGCCAGCAGTTCTGGGACAGGGGTCTACGAGCAGTACTTC
TRBD2,TRBV7-9,TRBJ2-3,-,CASSLTSGSDTQYF,TGTGCCAGCAGCCTTACTAGCGGGAGTGATACGCAGTATTTT
TRBD2,TRBV27,TRBJ2-1,-,CASSAQLAVSSYNEQFF,TGTGCCAGCAGTGCCCAACTAGCGGTGAGCTCCTACAATGAGCAGTTCTTC